Listed below are T cell receptor beta chains from one sample, sequenced in a study of T cells in Graves' hyperthyroidism and ophthalmopathy. TCRdb re-derived calls from the multiplex PCR reads in MiXCR, one entry per CDR3 protein. The sample has 250,000 to 400,000 distinct CDR3 sequences; roughly an eighth are singletons. Sequencing was carried out using blood. Every receptor here comes from a woman between 35 and 50 years old with Graves' ophthalmopathy. Both conserved end residues are part of each CDR3. D genes are given only for firm matches. Some rows have no size entry. The others give once, few or many, or a class for an expanded clone.

many TRBJ2-1 - TRBV30 CAWNGLYSYNEQFF TGTGCCTGGAACGGGTTGTACTCCTACAATGAGCAGTTCTTC
few TRBJ2-5 - TRBV4-1 CASSQVLEETQYF TGCGCCAGCAGCCAAGTTCTGGAAGAGACCCAGTACTTC
many TRBJ2-7 - TRBV10-3 CAISESRQSDEQYF TGTGCCATCAGTGAGTCCAGGCAGTCGGACGAGCAGTACTTC
few TRBJ1-6 - TRBV27 CASSILAGRGSSYNSPLHF TGTGCCAGCAGCATACTAGCGGGACGTGGGAGCTCCTATAATTCACCCCTCCACTTT
many TRBJ1-1 - TRBV6-2/TRBV6-3 CASIQQGNTEAFF TGTGCCAGCATCCAACAGGGGAACACTGAAGCTTTCTTT
- TRBJ2-7 - TRBV7-2 CASSPSIYEQYF TGTGCCAGCAGCCCCAGTATCTACGAGCAGTACTTC
- TRBJ2-5 TRBD2 TRBV5-6 CAGSRGLAGLVQQETQYF TGTGCCGGCAGCCGGGGACTAGCGGGTCTCGTCCAACAAGAGACCCAGTACTTC
many TRBJ1-4 - TRBV6-6 CASSYGGANEKLFF TGTGCCAGCAGTTACGGGGGGGCTAATGAAAAACTGTTTTTT
many TRBJ2-2 - TRBV27 CASKKWDTGELFF TGTGCCAGCAAGAAATGGGACACCGGGGAGCTGTTTTTT
few TRBJ1-4 - TRBV6-1 CASSYGGTNNEKLFF TGTGCCAGCAGTTACGGGGGGACGAATAATGAAAAACTGTTTTTT
many TRBJ2-1 TRBD2 TRBV28 CASSLASGKNEQFF TGTGCCAGCAGTTTGGCTAGCGGGAAAAATGAGCAGTTCTTC
- TRBJ2-1 - TRBV11-3 CASSLRISGVSPDEQFF TGTGCCAGCAGCTTAAGGATTTCGGGAGTTAGCCCCGATGAGCAGTTCTTC
many TRBJ2-6 TRBD1 TRBV7-9 CASSYGDSNSGANVLTF TGTGCCAGCAGTTATGGGGACAGCAACTCTGGGGCCAACGTCCTGACTTTC
once TRBJ1-3 - TRBV4-1 CASSQGDTSGNTIYF TGCGCCAGCAGCCAAGGGGACACCTCTGGAAACACCATATATTTT
few TRBJ2-5 - TRBV5-4 CASSRRFQETQYF TGTGCCAGCAGCCGACGGTTCCAAGAGACCCAGTACTTC
many TRBJ1-1 TRBD1 TRBV27 CASTFTGANTEAFF TGTGCCAGCACCTTTACAGGGGCCAACACTGAAGCTTTCTTT
- TRBJ2-1 - TRBV6-1 CASSVGAPYNEQFF TGTGCCAGCAGTGTGGGGGCCCCCTACAATGAGCAGTTCTTC
- TRBJ2-3 TRBD2 TRBV19 CASSTSGGFTDTQYF TGTGCCAGTAGTACTAGCGGGGGTTTCACAGATACGCAGTATTTT
many TRBJ1-1 - TRBV28 CASSRDQGANTEAFF TGTGCCAGCAGTCGGGACCAGGGAGCGAACACTGAAGCTTTCTTT
many TRBJ1-2 - TRBV9 CASSVLTGYGYTF TGTGCCAGCAGCGTACTGACAGGCTATGGCTACACCTTC
- TRBJ2-6 - TRBV20-1 CSAEGLTFDSGANVLTF TGCAGTGCCGAAGGTCTTACTTTCGACTCTGGGGCCAACGTCCTGACTTTC
few TRBJ2-1 - TRBV7-9 CASRAPTNHNEQFF TGTGCCAGCAGGGCGCCCACGAACCACAATGAGCAGTTCTTC
few TRBJ2-7 TRBD2 TRBV5-1 CASSYGGGAGDHYEQYF TGCGCCAGCAGCTACGGTGGTGGAGCGGGGGACCACTACGAGCAGTACTTC
few TRBJ1-1 - TRBV3-1 CASTSQGPPRENTEAFF TGTGCCAGCACCTCCCAGGGGCCCCCAAGGGAGAACACTGAAGCTTTCTTT
many TRBJ2-3 TRBD2 TRBV7-2 CASSLRVSGLAGKDTQYF TGTGCCAGCAGCTTAAGAGTGTCGGGACTAGCGGGGAAGGATACGCAGTATTTT